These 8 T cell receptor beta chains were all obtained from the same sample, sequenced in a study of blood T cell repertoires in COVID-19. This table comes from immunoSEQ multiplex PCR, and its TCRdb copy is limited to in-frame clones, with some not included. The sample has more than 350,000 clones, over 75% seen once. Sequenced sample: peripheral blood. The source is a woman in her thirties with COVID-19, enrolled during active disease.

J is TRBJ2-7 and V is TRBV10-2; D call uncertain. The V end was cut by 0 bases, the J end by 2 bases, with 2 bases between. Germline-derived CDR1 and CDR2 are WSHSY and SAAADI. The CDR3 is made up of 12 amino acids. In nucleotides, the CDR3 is TGCGCCAGCAGTGAGTCCACCTACGAGCAGTACTTC. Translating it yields CASSESTYEQYF.

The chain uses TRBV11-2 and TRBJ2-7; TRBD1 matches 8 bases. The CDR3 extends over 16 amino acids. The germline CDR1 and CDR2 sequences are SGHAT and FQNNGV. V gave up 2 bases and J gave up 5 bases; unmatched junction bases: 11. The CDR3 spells CASSLTGAGGRNEQYF. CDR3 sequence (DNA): TGTGCCAGCAGCTTAACCGGGGCAGGGGGCAGGAACGAGCAGTACTTC.

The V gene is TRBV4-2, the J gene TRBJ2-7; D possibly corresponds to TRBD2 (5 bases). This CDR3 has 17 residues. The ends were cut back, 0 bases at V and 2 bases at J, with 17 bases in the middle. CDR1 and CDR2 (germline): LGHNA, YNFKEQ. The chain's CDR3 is CASSQESGKAQPYEQYF. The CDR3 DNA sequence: TGTGCCAGCAGCCAAGAATCGGGAAAGGCCCAACCCTACGAGCAGTACTTC.

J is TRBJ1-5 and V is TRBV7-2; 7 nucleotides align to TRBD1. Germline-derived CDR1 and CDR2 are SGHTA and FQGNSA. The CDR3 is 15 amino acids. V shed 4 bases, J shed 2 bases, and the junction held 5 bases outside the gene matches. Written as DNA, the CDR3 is TGTGCCAGCAGCTATTACAGGGGAGGCAATCAGCCCCAGCATTTT. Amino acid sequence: CASSYYRGGNQPQHF.

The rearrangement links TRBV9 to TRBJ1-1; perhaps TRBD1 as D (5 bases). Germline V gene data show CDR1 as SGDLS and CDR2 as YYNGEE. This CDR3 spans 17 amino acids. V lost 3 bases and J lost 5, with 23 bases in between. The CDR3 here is CASSGGPLRGSVTEAFF. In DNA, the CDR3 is TGTGCCAGCAGCGGAGGGCCCCTGCGGGGCTCGGTTACTGAAGCTTTCTTT. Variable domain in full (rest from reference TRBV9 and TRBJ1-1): DSGVTQTPKHLITATGQRVTLRCSPRSGDLSVYWYQQSLDQGLQFLIQYYNGEERAKGNILERFSAQQFPDLHSELNLSSLELGDSALYFCASSGGPLRGSVTEAFFGQGTRLTVV.

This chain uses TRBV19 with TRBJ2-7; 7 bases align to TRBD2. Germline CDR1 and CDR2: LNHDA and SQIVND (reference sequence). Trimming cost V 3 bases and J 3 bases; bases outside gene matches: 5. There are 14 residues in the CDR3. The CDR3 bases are TGTGCCAGTAGTATGGGAGGGAAGATCTACGAGCAGTACTTC. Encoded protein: CASSMGGKIYEQYF.

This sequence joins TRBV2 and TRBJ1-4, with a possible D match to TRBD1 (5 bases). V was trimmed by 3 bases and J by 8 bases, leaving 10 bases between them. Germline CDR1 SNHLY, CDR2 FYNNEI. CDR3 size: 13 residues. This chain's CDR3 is CASSDQGTEKLFF. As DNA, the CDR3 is TGTGCCAGCAGTGATCAGGGCACCGAAAAACTGTTTTTT.

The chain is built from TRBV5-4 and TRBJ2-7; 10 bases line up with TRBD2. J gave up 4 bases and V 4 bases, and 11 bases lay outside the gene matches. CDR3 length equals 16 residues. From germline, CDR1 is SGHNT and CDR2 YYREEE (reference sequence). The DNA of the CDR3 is TGTGCCAGCAGCGCATACAGCGGGAGGGGTTTGTACGAGCAGTACTTC. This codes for CASSAYSGRGLYEQYF. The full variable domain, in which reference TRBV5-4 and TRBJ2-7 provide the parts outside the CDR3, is ETGVTQSPTHLIKTRGQQVTLRCSSQSGHNTVSWYQQALGQGPQFIFQYYREEENGRGNFPPRFSGLQFPNYSSELNVNALELDDSALYLCASSAYSGRGLYEQYFGPGTRLTVT.